Listed here is a single TCR beta chain. What it binds is not known. With 60 Vbeta and 13 Jbeta primers, the PCR was carried out. Sequenced by immunoSEQ multiplex PCR; TCRdb stores in-frame clones only, minus some. The repertoire holds more than 130,000 clones, with about 80% as singletons. This sample was taken from a study of cytomegalovirus exposure and HLA in healthy donors. General study results and limits: Follow-up analysis later connected one missense variant in DCLRE1C with trimming of TCR beta V- and J-genes.

There are 13 residues in the CDR3. Germline V gene lookup returns CDR1 GTSNPN and CDR2 SVGIG (reference sequence). V was clipped by 3 bases and J by 8 bases; unmatched bases: 9. This sequence was found in a man between 35 and 55 years old in good health and CMV-seropositive. V is TRBV30 and J is TRBJ1-2, with TRBD1 matching 7 bases. Sequenced sample: PBMCs. The CDR3 nucleotides are TGTGCCTGGAGAGACAGGGTCCTCCCGGGCTACACCTTC. Amino acids: CAWRDRVLPGYTF. Together with reference TRBV30 and TRBJ1-2, the CDR3 gives the full variable domain: SQTIHQWPATLVQPVGSPLSLECTVEGTSNPNLYWYRQAAGRGLQLLFYSVGIGQISSEVPQNLSASRPQDRQFILSSKKLLLSDSGFYLCAWRDRVLPGYTFGSGTRLTVV.